A selection of T cell receptor beta chains follows, all from one sample in a study of T cell changes during pregnancy in multiple sclerosis. Sequenced by immunoSEQ multiplex PCR; TCRdb stores in-frame clones only, minus some. The sample has more than 35,000 clones, about nine tenths seen once. This material consisted of CD4+ T cells from peripheral blood mononuclear cells, taken in the first trimester of pregnancy. These receptors came from a female donor in good health, enrolled as a control in a pregnancy study. Each CDR3 is given with its conserved first and last residue. The D gene is left open where the match is weak.

TRBJ2-2	TRBV2	.	TGTGCCAGCAGTGGGCAGAACACCGGGGAGCTGTTTTTT	CASSGQNTGELFF
TRBJ2-7	TRBV7-9	TRBD1	TGTGCCAGCAGTCGATCATACGGGGGAACAGGGGGCCACGAGCAGTACTTC	CASSRSYGGTGGHEQYF
TRBJ1-5	TRBV7-8	TRBD1	TGTGCCAGCAGCCGGGACAGGGGGGATCAGCCCCAGCATTTT	CASSRDRGDQPQHF
TRBJ2-2	TRBV12-5	TRBD1	TGTGCTAGTGCCTGGGGACAGGGGAACATCCGGGAGCTGTTTTTT	CASAWGQGNIRELFF
TRBJ2-3	TRBV30	TRBD1	TGTGCCTGGAGTGTAGGGACAGGAGGCACAGATACGCAGTATTTT	CAWSVGTGGTDTQYF
TRBJ2-3	TRBV15	.	TGTGCCACCAGCAGAATAAGCACAGATACGCAGTATTTT	CATSRISTDTQYF
TRBJ1-1	TRBV6-6	.	TGTGCCAGCAGTCTGGGCAGGAACACTGCTTTCTTT	CASSLGRNTAFF
TRBJ1-1	TRBV7-3	TRBD1	TGTGCCAGCAGCCTCCAGCCCGGGACAGGGATTGAAGCTTTCTTT	CASSLQPGTGIEAFF
TRBJ2-6	TRBV6-6	.	TGTGCCAGCATGGACAGCCCCTCGGGGGCCAACGTCCTGACTTTC	CASMDSPSGANVLTF
TRBJ1-1	TRBV4-2	TRBD1	TGTGCCAGCAGCCAAGGGACAGGGCGGACTGAAGCTTTCTTT	CASSQGTGRTEAFF
TRBJ1-2	TRBV19	.	TGTGCCAGTAGTCGGGAGGGGTCGTATGGCTACACCTTC	CASSREGSYGYTF
TRBJ1-5	TRBV21-1	.	TGTGCCAGCAGCAAAATCGGGACAGGGGGATCGGGAAGTCAGCCCCAGCATTTT	CASSKIGTGGSGSQPQHF
TRBJ2-5	TRBV25-1	TRBD2	TGTGCCAGCAGCCCTGAGGGACTAGCGGGGGGTCAAGAGACCCAGTACTTC	CASSPEGLAGGQETQYF
TRBJ1-2	TRBV4-3	TRBD1	TGCGCCAGCAGCGGGACAGGGGTCGGACATTATGGCTACACCTTC	CASSGTGVGHYGYTF
TRBJ2-7	TRBV5-1	TRBD2	TGCGCCAGCAGCCCTGAGGGGACTATCTACGAGCAGTACTTC	CASSPEGTIYEQYF
TRBJ2-7	TRBV13	TRBD1	TGTGCCAGCAGCTTTGACAGGGGTTTGAGGGTCGAGCAGTACTTC	CASSFDRGLRVEQYF
TRBJ1-1	TRBV19	TRBD1	TGTGCTCTCCGGGGAGGAGGGACAGGGGACACTGAAGCTTTCTTT	CALRGGGTGDTEAFF
TRBJ2-3	TRBV7-9	TRBD1	TGTGCCAGCAGCCCCGGGACAGGGGGGACAGATACGCAGTATTTT	CASSPGTGGTDTQYF
TRBJ1-4	TRBV2	.	TGTGCCAGCAGGCCAGTCGGGTTTAATGAAAAACTGTTTTTT	CASRPVGFNEKLFF
TRBJ1-1	TRBV18	TRBD1	TGTGCCAGCTCACTCGGACAGGAGACTGAAGCTTTCTTT	CASSLGQETEAFF
TRBJ2-3	TRBV9	TRBD2	TGTGCCAGCAGCGGAGATAGCGGGGGGGCAGATACGCAGTATTTT	CASSGDSGGADTQYF
TRBJ2-7	TRBV28	TRBD1	TGTGCCAGCAGTGACAGGGACAAGCAGTACTTC	CASSDRDKQYF
TRBJ2-7	TRBV5-1	.	TGCGCCAGCAGCTTGGCCGAGTCCTACTACGAGCAGTACTTC	CASSLAESYYEQYF
TRBJ2-1	TRBV7-8	.	TGTGCCAGCAGCTCCGCGAGACTACCCTACAATGAGCAGTTCTTC	CASSSARLPYNEQFF
TRBJ1-5	TRBV7-3	.	TGTGCCAGCAGCCTAGATGGGCCCCAGCATTTT	CASSLDGPQHF
TRBJ2-7	TRBV10-3	TRBD2	TGTGCCATCAGCCCCCGACTAGCGGGGGGCCGAGGCTTCTACGAGCAGTACTTC	CAISPRLAGGRGFYEQYF
TRBJ2-7	TRBV25-1	.	TGTGCCAGCAGTGGGGTCCGCGGACAGTCTAACGAGCAGTACTTC	CASSGVRGQSNEQYF
TRBJ1-2	TRBV15	TRBD1	TGTGCCACCAGCAGAGATGGGACAGGGTCTGGCTATGGCTACACCTTC	CATSRDGTGSGYGYTF
TRBJ2-1	TRBV18	TRBD2	TGTGCCAGCTCACCCCCGGGAAGCGGGGTTTTTTACAATGAGCAGTTCTTC	CASSPPGSGVFYNEQFF
TRBJ2-1	TRBV5-4	TRBD2	TGTGCCAGCAGCCTAAGAGCGGGGGGGTTACCCAATGAGCAGTTCTTC	CASSLRAGGLPNEQFF
TRBJ1-3	TRBV5-6	TRBD1	TGTGCCAGCAGCTTGAGACAGGGACGAAACACCATATATTTT	CASSLRQGRNTIYF
TRBJ2-7	TRBV7-2	.	TGTGCCAGCAGCCTGAGGAGCGGCGGGGACTACGAGCAGTACTTC	CASSLRSGGDYEQYF
TRBJ2-5	TRBV7-9	TRBD2	TGTGCCAGCATCGCTAGCGGGGGGGCCCAGACCCAGTACTTC	CASIASGGAQTQYF
TRBJ2-7	TRBV28	.	TGTGCCAGCAGTTTGGCAGGGAATTACGGCGAGCAGTACTTC	CASSLAGNYGEQYF
TRBJ2-1	TRBV27	TRBD1	TGTGCCAGCAGTTCCCATGGGACAGGAGACTACAATGAGCAGTTCTTC	CASSSHGTGDYNEQFF
TRBJ1-1	TRBV7-2	.	TGTGCCAGCAGCTTTTTGGGTGGCCAGCGAGGGACTGAAGCTTTCTTT	CASSFLGGQRGTEAFF
TRBJ1-5	TRBV19	.	TGTGCCGCCGGGGGGGTCAATCAGCCCCAGCATTTT	CAAGGVNQPQHF
TRBJ1-5	TRBV2	.	TGTGCCAGCAGGACTGACAGGTTTAGCAATCAGCCCCAGCATTTT	CASRTDRFSNQPQHF
TRBJ1-2	TRBV28	TRBD1	TGTGCCAGCAGGCTACAGGGGAGTTATGCCTATGGCTACACCTTC	CASRLQGSYAYGYTF
TRBJ1-2	TRBV9	.	TGTGCCAGCAGCGTAGGGAGCGCCCGCGGTAATGGCTACACCTTC	CASSVGSARGNGYTF
TRBJ2-3	TRBV18	.	TGTGCCAGCTCACCAATTTCCCGAACTAGCACAGATACGCAGTATTTT	CASSPISRTSTDTQYF
TRBJ1-2	TRBV2	.	TGTGCCAGCAGAGTTACTACCGGGGGTTATGGCTACACCTTC	CASRVTTGGYGYTF
TRBJ2-7	TRBV11-3	TRBD1	TGTGCCAGCAGCCCCCGGACAGGCGCCTCCTACGAGCAGTACTTC	CASSPRTGASYEQYF
TRBJ2-3	TRBV18	.	TGTGCCAGCTGGTCGGGGGGCCCCACAGATACGCAGTATTTT	CASWSGGPTDTQYF
TRBJ2-3	TRBV19	TRBD2	TGTGCCAGTAGTCCTAGCGGGGGGGCAGATACGCAGTATTTT	CASSPSGGADTQYF
TRBJ1-1	TRBV12-5	.	TGTGCTAGTGGTTTCCGGGAGAACACTGAAGCTTTCTTT	CASGFRENTEAFF
TRBJ1-1	TRBV9	.	TGTGCCAGCAGCGTAGTGGGCAGTATGAACACTGAAGCTTTCTTT	CASSVVGSMNTEAFF
TRBJ2-1	TRBV7-2	.	TGTGCCAGCAGCCCCGTGGCTAGCGCCTACAATGAGCAGTTCTTC	CASSPVASAYNEQFF
TRBJ1-4	TRBV28	.	TGTGCCAGCAGTTTCCTTAATGAAAAACTGTTTTTT	CASSFLNEKLFF
TRBJ1-3	TRBV30	.	TGTGCCTGGCAGGTCCGGTCCCACCCATTCTTT	CAWQVRSHPFF
TRBJ1-2	TRBV7-2	.	TGTGCCAGCAGCTTATCCAGGGCTAACTATGGCTACACCTTC	CASSLSRANYGYTF
TRBJ1-4	TRBV14	.	TGTGCCAGCAGCCAAGATAAGGGGCCGTTAGCCCATGAAAAACTGTTTTTT	CASSQDKGPLAHEKLFF
TRBJ2-5	TRBV4-2	TRBD2	TGTGCCAGCAGCTCTGGGGCTAGCGGGGGGGCCGGGGAAGAGACCCAGTACTTC	CASSSGASGGAGEETQYF
TRBJ1-2	TRBV6-6	.	TGTGCCAGCAGTTACCTCGGGCAGTCGGGATCCCGCTACACCTTC	CASSYLGQSGSRYTF
TRBJ1-6	TRBV7-9	.	TGTGCCAGCAGCTTATCGGACAGTTCATCACCCCTCCACTTT	CASSLSDSSSPLHF
TRBJ2-5	TRBV7-2	TRBD2	TGTGCCAGCAGCACGCGGGGGGGAGAGACCCAGTACTTC	CASSTRGGETQYF
TRBJ2-5	TRBV7-8	.	TGTGCCAGCAGCTTCGGGGATCTGAAACAGACCCAGTACTTC	CASSFGDLKQTQYF
TRBJ2-3	TRBV7-2	TRBD1	TGTGCCAGCAGCTTACGGACAGGGTACACAGATACGCAGTATTTT	CASSLRTGYTDTQYF
TRBJ1-3	TRBV14	.	TGTGCCAGCAGCCAAGCAGGAGGATTACCTGGAAACACCATATATTTT	CASSQAGGLPGNTIYF